A selection of T cell receptor beta chains follows, all from one sample in a study of a mutant IDH1 vaccine in newly diagnosed glioma. Measured with immunoSEQ multiplex PCR; TCRdb has only the in-frame clones, and not every one. The sample carries some 40,000 clones, 80% recorded once. These receptors have no known antigen. The source was peripheral blood mononuclear cells (PBMCs), collected from a glioma patient whose treatment included an IDH1 peptide vaccine. These receptors originate from a woman aged 25 to 45 with glioma. Some clones in this sample may be carry-over from other donors' samples. Both conserved end residues are part of each CDR3.

TRBJ2-3 | TRBV10-3 | CAISEREGGFTDTQYF
TRBJ1-1 | TRBV2 | CASSAGQGLPEAFF
TRBJ2-7 | TRBV6-1 | CASSESRNEQYF
TRBJ2-3 | TRBV6-5 | CASHTGGGDTQYF
TRBJ2-1 | TRBV10-3 | CAISEKYGTILHEQFF
TRBJ2-7 | TRBV4-1 | CASSQTDTNYEQYF
TRBJ2-4 | TRBV14 | CASSQFGGVASDIQYF
TRBJ2-5 | TRBV6-1 | CASSVSTGGGLETQYF
TRBJ1-1 | TRBV4-1 | CASSHLGRGNTEAFF
TRBJ1-1 | TRBV30 | CAWSSSTEAFF
TRBJ2-1 | TRBV5-1 | CASRLAAYNEQFF
TRBJ1-1 | TRBV6-5 | CASSYSPTNTEAFF
TRBJ2-3 | TRBV7-9 | CASSALVGDTQYF
TRBJ1-1 | TRBV5-1 | CASSVGTGRSAFF
TRBJ1-2 | TRBV19 | CASSSQGSTGGYTF
TRBJ2-5 | TRBV27 | CASTAGPGETQYF
TRBJ2-1 | TRBV5-1 | CASSAGTGKAQQFF
TRBJ2-7 | TRBV25-1 | CASSQTGAYEQYF